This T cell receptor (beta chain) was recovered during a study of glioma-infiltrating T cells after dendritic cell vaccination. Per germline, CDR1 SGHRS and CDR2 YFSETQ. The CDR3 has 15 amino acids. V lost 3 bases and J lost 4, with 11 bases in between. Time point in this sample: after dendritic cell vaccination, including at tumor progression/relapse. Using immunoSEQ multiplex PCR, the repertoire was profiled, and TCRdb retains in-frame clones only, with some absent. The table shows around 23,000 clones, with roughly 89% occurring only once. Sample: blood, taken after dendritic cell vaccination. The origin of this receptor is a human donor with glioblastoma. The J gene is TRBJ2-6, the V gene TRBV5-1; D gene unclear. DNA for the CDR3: TGCGCCAGCAGCTCCGACTCTGAAGGGGCCAACGTCCTGACTTTC. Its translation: CASSSDSEGANVLTF.